A single sample gave rise to the 29 T cell receptor beta chains below, sequenced in a study of vaccination and CD4 T cells after COVID-19. Cultured CD4+ T-cell DNA underwent Oncomine TCR Beta short-read sequencing. Each CDR3 protein is one row after TCRdb ran MiXCR on the PCR reads. Among about 16,000 distinct CDR3 sequences listed, roughly 54% were seen once. Regarding treatment: roughly 10-day PBMC culture with coronavirus spike peptide pools or control peptides (ViraFEST assay). Their target antigens are unknown. The sample in question was CD4+ T cells from blood, cultured in vitro, obtained before SARS-CoV-2 vaccination. The receptor set was obtained from a human donor who had recovered from COVID-19.

The genes are TRBV28 and TRBJ1-5; D gene unclear. Germline CDR1 reads MDHEN; CDR2 reads SYDVKM. The CDR3 contains 16 residues. Trimming pared 6 bases from V and 3 bases from J, leaving 18 bases between. This CDR3 reads CASSHPTTGDNQPQHF. The DNA for the CDR3 is TGTGCCAGCAGCCATCCCACCACTGGAGACAATCAGCCCCAGCATTTT.

The V and J genes are TRBV6-9 and TRBJ1-6; the match to TRBD1 covers 8 bases. There are 16 residues in the CDR3. CDR1 and CDR2 (germline): MNHGY, SVAAGI. The V segment lost 5 bases and the J segment 1 base; nucleotides outside the gene matches: 4. DNA for the CDR3: TGTGCCAGCAGTCCCAGGGGGCTTTCCTATAATTCACCCCTCCACTTT. It yields the protein CASSPRGLSYNSPLHF.

The chain combines TRBV28 with TRBJ2-3; D gene ambiguous. Germline CDR1 reads MDHEN; CDR2 reads SYDVKM. Trimming stripped 6 bases from V and 2 bases from J, with 15 bases between. This CDR3 spans 15 amino acids. As DNA, the CDR3 is TGTGCCAGCAGGGTAGGGTCCCCCAACACAGATACGCAGTATTTT. The encoded protein is CASRVGSPNTDTQYF.

This clonotype has only one observation. The chain uses TRBV29-1 and TRBJ2-6; 8 bases fit TRBD1. CDR1 is SQVTM and CDR2 is ANQGSEA in the germline V gene. CDR3 length equals 15 residues. V gave up 6 bases and J gave up 2 bases; unmatched junction bases: 6. The CDR3 reads CSVGQGLAGANVLTF. The CDR3 DNA is TGCAGCGTAGGACAGGGACTCGCTGGGGCCAACGTCCTGACTTTC.

V gene TRBV29-1 combines with J gene TRBJ2-2, with unresolved D. The germline CDR1 and CDR2 sequences are SQVTM and ANQGSEA. CDR3 length: 12 amino acids. The ends were cut back, 6 bases at V and 7 bases at J, with 12 bases in the middle. The DNA of the CDR3 is TGCAGCGTCTCCGGTCTGGGCGGGGAGCTGTTTTTT. It encodes CSVSGLGGELFF.

The chain uses TRBV10-1 and TRBJ2-2; D ambiguous. The CDR3 has 13 residues. The germline V gene encodes CDR1 WNHNN and CDR2 SYGVQD (reference sequence). The V end lost 0 bases, the J end lost 5 bases, and 4 bases lay between the germline ends. The CDR3 loop is CASSESGTGELFF. DNA for the CDR3: TGCGCCAGCAGTGAGTCTGGGACCGGGGAGCTGTTTTTT.

V gene TRBV20-1 combines with J gene TRBJ2-3; the D gene is possibly TRBD2 (6 bases). The V end lost 4 bases, the J end lost 4 bases, and 15 bases lay between the germline ends. The germline CDR1 and CDR2 sequences are DFQATT and SNEGSKA (reference sequence). This CDR3 comprises 14 residues. Here the CDR3 DNA reads TGCAGTGCTATGCGGGGCTTAACCGCAGATACGCAGTATTTT. Protein product: CSAMRGLTADTQYF.

This clonotype was recorded a few times. The chain has TRBV7-3 and TRBJ1-6; D is uncertain. There are 14 residues in the CDR3. Germline lookup yields CDR1 SGHTA and CDR2 FQGTGA. Trimming cost V 0 bases and J 8 bases, with 8 bases left between them. The CDR3 reads CASSLTADDSPLHF. Here the CDR3 DNA reads TGTGCCAGCAGCTTAACAGCCGATGATTCACCCCTCCACTTT.

The chain joins TRBV15 to TRBJ2-5; D not resolved. Germline V gene data show CDR1 as LNHNV and CDR2 as YYDKDF (reference sequence). The CDR3 runs to 13 residues. V was shortened by 0 bases and J by 4 bases, with 6 bases between the two germline ends. The CDR3 region has the DNA TGTGCCACCAGCAGAGATCTTCTAGAGACCCAGTACTTC. It translates to CATSRDLLETQYF.

This clonotype was seen more than once but under ten times. This rearrangement joins TRBV15 to TRBJ2-2; D gene ambiguous. There are 14 residues in the CDR3. CDR1 is LNHNV and CDR2 is YYDKDF in the germline V gene (reference sequence). V was trimmed by 4 bases and J by 3 bases, leaving 9 bases between them. The CDR3 DNA reads as TGTGCCACCAGCAAAGAGATTGACACCGGGGAGCTGTTTTTT. Protein: CATSKEIDTGELFF.

This clonotype came up once. The V and J genes are TRBV2 and TRBJ2-7; 9 nucleotides align to TRBD2. Germline V gene lookup returns CDR1 SNHLY and CDR2 FYNNEI. This CDR3 spans 15 amino acids. With 2 bases clipped from V and 4 bases from J, the junction kept 6 bases outside the gene matches. Written as DNA, the CDR3 is TGTGCCAGCAGTGAAATAGCGGGAGTGGCGTACGAGCAGTACTTC. Its protein is CASSEIAGVAYEQYF.

This clonotype was recorded only once. The CDR3 loop reads CASSQRISGGEDYGYTF. CDR3 nucleotide sequence: TGTGCCAGCAGCCAGAGGATTAGCGGGGGCGAAGACTATGGCTACACCTTC. V usage is TRBV4-2 and J usage is TRBJ1-2; TRBD1 is a possible D gene (6 bases). The CDR3 totals 17 residues. Germline V gene data show CDR1 as LGHNA and CDR2 as YNFKEQ. V shed 3 bases and J shed 3 bases, with 20 bases lying between them.

The J gene is TRBJ1-2, the V gene TRBV12-3 or TRBV12-4; possibly TRBD1 for D (6 bases). This CDR3 has 16 residues. The germline V and J ends were trimmed by 6 bases and 4 bases, with 21 bases remaining between them. The CDR3 bases are TGTGCCAGCAGCTTTATCCCAGACAGGACCTTCTATGGCTACACCTTC. This codes for CASSFIPDRTFYGYTF.

V usage is TRBV7-8 and J usage is TRBJ1-5; D is possibly TRBD1 (5 bases). The CDR3 is 15 residues long. CDR1 is SGHVS and CDR2 is FQNEAQ in the germline V gene. V lost 0 bases and J 6 bases, leaving 12 bases between the germline ends. CDR3 coding DNA: TGTGCCAGCAGCTTAGCGGGGCAGGTGAGTCAGCCCCAGCATTTT. It yields the protein CASSLAGQVSQPQHF.

This clonotype was picked up a small number of times. The chain recombines TRBV6-1 with TRBJ2-1, with D possibly being TRBD2 (6 bases). Germline V gene data show CDR1 as MNHNS and CDR2 as SASEGT. V dropped 7 bases and J dropped 6 bases, with 13 bases sitting between them. The CDR3 totals 13 residues. The CDR3 here is CASNGGNLNEQFF. DNA for the CDR3: TGTGCCAGCAACGGCGGGAATCTCAATGAGCAGTTCTTC.

This clonotype was observed a few times. This chain connects TRBV30 to TRBJ1-1, with unresolved D. The CDR3 has 14 residues. Germline CDR1 is GTSNPN and CDR2 is SVGIG (reference sequence). Trimming took 4 bases from V and 1 from J, leaving 13 bases between them. In nucleotides, the CDR3 is TGTGCCTGGACCCCCCCCGGGCAGAACACTGAAGCTTTCTTT. Its protein product is CAWTPPGQNTEAFF.

The V and J genes are TRBV6-1 and TRBJ1-1; 7 nucleotides line up with TRBD1. V trimming: 6 bases; J trimming: 10 bases; junction bases outside the gene matches: 11. CDR1 is MNHNS, CDR2 SASEGT, per germline. CDR3 length equals 13 residues. The chain's CDR3 is CASRNFDREGAFF. The CDR3 DNA sequence: TGTGCCAGCAGAAACTTCGACAGGGAGGGAGCTTTCTTT.

V usage is TRBV7-3 and J usage is TRBJ2-1; D is perhaps TRBD2 (5 bases). Germline CDR1 is SGHTA and CDR2 is FQGTGA. This CDR3 contains 16 residues. Trimming removed 2 bases at V and 7 bases at J, with 18 bases between. DNA of the CDR3: TGTGCCAGCAGCTTATTAGGGCAAGCAGGCGGGAATGAGCAGTTCTTC. It codes for CASSLLGQAGGNEQFF.

This chain uses TRBV6-1 with TRBJ1-2; TRBD1 matches 9 bases. V shed 1 base and J 2 bases; nucleotides not matched to a gene: 5. The CDR3 length is 16 residues. CDR1 MNHNS and CDR2 SASEGT come from the germline V gene. DNA for the CDR3: TGTGCCAGCAGTGAAGGAGGGACAGGGCTGAACTATGGCTACACCTTC. It translates to CASSEGGTGLNYGYTF.

The chain links TRBV20-1 to TRBJ2-7; possibly TRBD2 for D (7 bases). Germline values: CDR1 DFQATT, CDR2 SNEGSKA (reference sequence). Trimming removed 7 bases at V and 0 bases at J, with 13 bases between. The CDR3 loop spans 13 amino acids. The CDR3 here is CSGGGGGSYEQYF. The CDR3, as DNA: TGCAGTGGGGGGGGCGGCGGCTCCTACGAGCAGTACTTC.

The chain carries TRBV7-3 and TRBJ2-7; D remains unclear. V was trimmed by 5 bases and J by 6 bases, leaving 23 bases between them. The CDR3 extends over 16 amino acids. Germline V gene lookup returns CDR1 SGHTA and CDR2 FQGTGA. The CDR3 DNA follows: TGTGCCAGCAGCCCCCCCCCCCAAAAGGCGTTGTGCGAGCAGTACTTC. Translating it yields CASSPPPQKALCEQYF.

The sample holds a few counts of this clonotype. V usage is TRBV20-1 and J usage is TRBJ2-1; no clear D. Trimming stripped 3 bases from V and 3 bases from J, with 3 bases between. The CDR3 is 11 residues long. Germline values: CDR1 DFQATT, CDR2 SNEGSKA (reference sequence). Here the CDR3 reads CSARDYNEQFF. The CDR3 coding sequence is TGCAGTGCTAGGGACTACAATGAGCAGTTCTTC.

The chain couples TRBV7-9 to TRBJ2-3, with a weak D call TRBD2 (6 bases). Trimming shortened V by 5 bases and J by 5 bases, and 14 bases separated the two germline ends. The CDR3 length is 14 residues. Germline CDR1 SEHNR, CDR2 FQNEAQ (reference sequence). The CDR3 is CASSPSTGVDTQYF. CDR3 DNA: TGTGCCAGCAGCCCCTCCACGGGAGTAGATACGCAGTATTTT.

The J gene is TRBJ1-6, the V gene TRBV7-8; D unresolved. Per germline, CDR1 SGHVS and CDR2 FQNEAQ. The length of the CDR3 is 14 residues. The V and J ends lost 3 bases and 8 bases respectively, with 11 bases between them. CDR3: CASSFGGLHSPLHF. The CDR3 nucleotides are TGTGCCAGCAGCTTTGGCGGGCTTCATTCACCCCTCCACTTT.

The sample holds a few counts of this clonotype. The chain combines TRBV7-2 with TRBJ1-1, with TRBD1 as a possible D gene (6 bases). With 4 bases removed from V and 6 bases from J, the gap between germline ends came to 12 bases. CDR3 length: 13 amino acids. Germline assignment: CDR1 SGHTA and CDR2 FQGNSA. CDR3 sequence (DNA): TGTGCCAGCAGCTACAGGGCGTTCGCTGAAGCTTTCTTT. Its protein is CASSYRAFAEAFF.

The rearrangement uses TRBV20-1 and TRBJ1-3, with D maybe TRBD1 (5 bases). From germline, CDR1 is DFQATT and CDR2 SNEGSKA (reference sequence). V was pared by 2 bases and J by 0 bases, with 5 bases between. CDR3 size: 13 residues. CDR3: CSARTGSGNTIYF. The CDR3 DNA reads as TGCAGTGCTAGAACAGGCTCTGGAAACACCATATATTTT.

The rearrangement links TRBV14 to TRBJ2-3, with 15 bases fitting TRBD2. The J segment lost 4 bases and the V segment lost 5 bases, leaving 4 bases of the junction unmatched. The length of the CDR3 is 16 residues. Germline CDR1 and CDR2: SGHDN and FVKESK. The CDR3 sequence is CASSSGTSGRSDTQYF. DNA for the CDR3: TGTGCCAGCAGCTCCGGGACTAGCGGGAGGTCAGATACGCAGTATTTT.

CDR3 DNA: TGTGCCAGCAGTTACAGGGCAGGGGCTGGAAACACCATATATTTT. Translation: CASSYRAGAGNTIYF. The rearrangement joins TRBV6-5 to TRBJ1-3, with D possibly matching TRBD1 (6 bases). This CDR3 has 15 amino acids. Germline V gives CDR1 MNHEY, CDR2 SVGAGI. The V end was cut by 2 bases, the J end by 2 bases, with 10 bases between.

The gene calls are TRBV19 and TRBJ1-2; the D gene is possibly TRBD1 (5 bases). Trimming took off 5 bases at V and 6 bases at J, with 7 bases between the two ends. The CDR3 runs to 11 residues. In germline, CDR1 is LNHDA, CDR2 SQIVND (reference sequence). The CDR3 DNA reads as TGTGCCAGTAGTGGGGGGGATGGCTACACCTTC. Amino acid sequence: CASSGGDGYTF.